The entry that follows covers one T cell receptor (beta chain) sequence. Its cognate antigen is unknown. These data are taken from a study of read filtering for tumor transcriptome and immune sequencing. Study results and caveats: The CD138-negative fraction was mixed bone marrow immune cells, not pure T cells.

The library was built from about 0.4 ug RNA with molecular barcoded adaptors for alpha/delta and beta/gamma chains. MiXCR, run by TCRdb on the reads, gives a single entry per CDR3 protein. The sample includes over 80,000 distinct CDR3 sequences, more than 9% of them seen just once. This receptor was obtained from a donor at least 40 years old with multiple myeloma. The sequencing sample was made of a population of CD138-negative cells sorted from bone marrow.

CDR3 loop: CAGMGQDLFTEAFF. CDR3 sequence (DNA): TGTGCCGGTATGGGGCAAGATCTGTTCACTGAAGCTTTCTTT. The rearrangement joins TRBV19 to TRBJ1-1, with D perhaps TRBD1 (5 bases). The CDR3 covers 14 residues. V was trimmed by 11 bases and J by 4 bases, leaving 20 bases between them. From germline, CDR1 is LNHDA and CDR2 SQIVND (reference sequence). The whole variable domain, remainder taken from reference TRBV19 and TRBJ1-1, is DGGITQSPKYLFRKEGQNVTLSCEQNLNHDAMYWYRQDPGQGLRLIYYSQIVNDFQKGDIAEGYSVSREKKESFPLTVTSAQKNPTAFYLCAGMGQDLFTEAFFGQGTRLTVV.